This T cell receptor (beta chain) was retrieved from a study of blood T cell repertoires in COVID-19. Study-wide context: From the United States, Italy and Spain came samples of acute and convalescent COVID-19. PBMCs, B-cell-depleted T cells, or T cells provided the cDNA or gDNA that made up the material.

Source study methods: Amplification of reference gene primers was used by the study to estimate nucleated cell counts. Only in-frame clones appear in the TCRdb table, and some are missing; sequencing was by immunoSEQ multiplex PCR. The DNA was the basis for D and trimming; V, J and clone size are from that table. The data contain roughly 220,000 clones, 80% to 85% of them seen just once; the ten biggest clones take up 3% to 3.5%. V shed 4 bases and J 0 bases; nucleotides not matched to a gene: 7. Looked up from germline, CDR1 is SGHRS and CDR2 is YFSETQ. The CDR3 spans 17 residues. This receptor was identified in a young woman who had recovered from COVID-19. Sequencing was performed on peripheral blood. The chain uses TRBV5-1 and TRBJ1-4, with 9 bases matching TRBD1. In nucleotides, the CDR3 is TGCGCCAGCAGCCACTCCCGGGACAGGGCAACTAATGAAAAACTGTTTTTT. This encodes CASSHSRDRATNEKLFF.